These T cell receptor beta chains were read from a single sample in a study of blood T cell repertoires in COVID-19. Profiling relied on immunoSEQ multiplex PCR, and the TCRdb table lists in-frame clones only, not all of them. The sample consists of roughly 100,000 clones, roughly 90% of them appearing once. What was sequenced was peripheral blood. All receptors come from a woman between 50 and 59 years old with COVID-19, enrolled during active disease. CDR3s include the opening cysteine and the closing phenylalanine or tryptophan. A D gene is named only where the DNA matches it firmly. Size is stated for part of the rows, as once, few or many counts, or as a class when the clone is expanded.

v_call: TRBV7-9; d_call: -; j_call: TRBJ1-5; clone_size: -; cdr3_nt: TGTGCCAGCAGCGGTACAGGTGTTTATAGCAATCAGCCCCAGCATTTT; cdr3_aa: CASSGTGVYSNQPQHF
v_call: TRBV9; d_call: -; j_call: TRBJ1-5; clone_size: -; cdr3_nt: TGTGCCAGCAGCGTAGATCAGAATCAGCCCCAGCATTTT; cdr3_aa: CASSVDQNQPQHF
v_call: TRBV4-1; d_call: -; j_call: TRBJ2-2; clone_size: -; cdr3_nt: TGCGCCAGCAGGAAGGAACAGGGAGACACCGGGGAGCTGTTTTTT; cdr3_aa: CASRKEQGDTGELFF
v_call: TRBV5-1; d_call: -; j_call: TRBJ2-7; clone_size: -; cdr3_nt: TGCGCCAGCAGCTTCCCCAGTGGCAGGGCCTACGAGCAGTACTTC; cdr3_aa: CASSFPSGRAYEQYF
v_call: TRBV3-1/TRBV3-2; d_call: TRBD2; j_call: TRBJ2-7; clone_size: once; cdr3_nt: TGTGCCAGCAGCCAGACCGGGACTAGGGTTCACGAGCAGTACTTC; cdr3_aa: CASSQTGTRVHEQYF
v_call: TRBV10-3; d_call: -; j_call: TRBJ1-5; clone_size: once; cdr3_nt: TGTGCCAGGAGGGGCAATCAGCCCCAGCATTTT; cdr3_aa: CARRGNQPQHF
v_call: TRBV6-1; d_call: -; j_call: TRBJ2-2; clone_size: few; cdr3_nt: TGTGCCAGCAGTGAGTACGGGGAGCTGTTTTTT; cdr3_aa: CASSEYGELFF
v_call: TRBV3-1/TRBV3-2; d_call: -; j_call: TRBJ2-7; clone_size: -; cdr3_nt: TGTGCCAGCAGCCAAAACCCAGGGGCAGACGAGCAGTACTTC; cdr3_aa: CASSQNPGADEQYF
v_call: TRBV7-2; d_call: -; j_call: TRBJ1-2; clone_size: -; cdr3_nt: TGTGCCAGCAGTCAAGACAGCTTCTATGGCTACACCTTC; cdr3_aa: CASSQDSFYGYTF
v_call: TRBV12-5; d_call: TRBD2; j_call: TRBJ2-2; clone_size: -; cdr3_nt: TGTGCTAGTGGTGCGGGGGCGAACACCGGGGAGCTGTTTTTT; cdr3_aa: CASGAGANTGELFF
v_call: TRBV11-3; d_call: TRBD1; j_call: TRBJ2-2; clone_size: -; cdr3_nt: TGTGCCAGCAGCTACAGGACAGGGAAGACCGGGGAGCTGTTTTTT; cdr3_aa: CASSYRTGKTGELFF
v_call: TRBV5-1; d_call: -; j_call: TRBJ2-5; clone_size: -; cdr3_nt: TGCGCCAGCAGCCAGGCGGGGCAGGCCGGGGTGCTTGCCAAAGAGACCCAGTACTTC; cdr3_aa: CASSQAGQAGVLAKETQYF
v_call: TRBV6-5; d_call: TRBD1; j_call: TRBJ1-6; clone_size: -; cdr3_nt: TGTGCCAGCAGCCTGACAGGGGAAGGGCCACCCCTCCACTTT; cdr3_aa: CASSLTGEGPPLHF
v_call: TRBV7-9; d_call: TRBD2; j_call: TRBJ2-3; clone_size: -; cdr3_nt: TGTGCCAGCAAGGGACTAGCGGGGAGCACAGATACGCAGTATTTT; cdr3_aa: CASKGLAGSTDTQYF
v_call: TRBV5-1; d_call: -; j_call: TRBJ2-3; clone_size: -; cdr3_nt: TGCGCCAGCAGCTTGGCCGGGTATGGCACAGATACGCAGTATTTT; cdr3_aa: CASSLAGYGTDTQYF
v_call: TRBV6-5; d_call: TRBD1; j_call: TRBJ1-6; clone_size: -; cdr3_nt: TGTGCCAGCAGTTCCCCGACAGGGTCAGCCCTCCACTTT; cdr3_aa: CASSSPTGSALHF
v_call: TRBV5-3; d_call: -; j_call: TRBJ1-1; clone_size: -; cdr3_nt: TGTGCCAGAAGCTTGGGGGAAGGGGGCACTGAAGCTTTCTTT; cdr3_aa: CARSLGEGGTEAFF
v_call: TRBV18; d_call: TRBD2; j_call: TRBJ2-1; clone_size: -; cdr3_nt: TGTGCCAGCTCACCGCCTACCGGTGGGACTAGCGGATACAATGAGCAGTTCTTC; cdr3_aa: CASSPPTGGTSGYNEQFF
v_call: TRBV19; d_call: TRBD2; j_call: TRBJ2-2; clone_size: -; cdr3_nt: TGTGCCAGTAGCTGGGGACTAGCGGGGGGGACCGGGGAGCTGTTTTTT; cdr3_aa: CASSWGLAGGTGELFF
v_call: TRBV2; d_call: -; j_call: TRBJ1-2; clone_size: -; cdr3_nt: TGTGCCAACGCAGGGAGGTCTAACTATGGCTACACCTTC; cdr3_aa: CANAGRSNYGYTF
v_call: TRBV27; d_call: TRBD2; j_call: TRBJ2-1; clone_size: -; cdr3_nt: TGTGCCAGCAGTTCCTCTAGCGGACCTACAGTTTACAATGAGCAGTTCTTC; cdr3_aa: CASSSSSGPTVYNEQFF
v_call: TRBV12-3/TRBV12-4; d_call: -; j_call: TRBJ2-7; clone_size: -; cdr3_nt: TGTGCCAGCACCTGGGCGGGTTCCTACGAGCAGTACTTC; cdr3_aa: CASTWAGSYEQYF
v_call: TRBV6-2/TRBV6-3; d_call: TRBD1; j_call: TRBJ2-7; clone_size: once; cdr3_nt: TGTGCCAGCAGTTACAGGACAGGAATGTACGAGCAGTACTTC; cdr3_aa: CASSYRTGMYEQYF
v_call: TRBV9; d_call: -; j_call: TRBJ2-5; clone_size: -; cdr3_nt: TGTGCCAGCTACGTGGGCGGGGAGACCCAGTACTTC; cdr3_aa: CASYVGGETQYF
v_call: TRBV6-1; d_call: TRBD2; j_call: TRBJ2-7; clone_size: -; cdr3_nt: TGTGCCAGCAGAGAAGGGACTAGTATAATCGAGCAGTACTTC; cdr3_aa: CASREGTSIIEQYF
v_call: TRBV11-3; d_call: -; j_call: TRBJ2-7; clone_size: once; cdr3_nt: TGTGCCAGCAGCGCCCCCGGGACTCCGGGCGTCGAGCAGTACTTC; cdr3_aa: CASSAPGTPGVEQYF
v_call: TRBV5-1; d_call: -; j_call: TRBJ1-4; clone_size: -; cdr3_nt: TGCGCCAGCAGCTTGGAGGGGCCGAATGAAAAACTGTTTTTT; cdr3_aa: CASSLEGPNEKLFF
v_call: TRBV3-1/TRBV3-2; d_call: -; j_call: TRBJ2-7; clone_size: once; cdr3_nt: TGTGCCAGCAGCCAAGGAGGGTACGAGCAGTACTTC; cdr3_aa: CASSQGGYEQYF
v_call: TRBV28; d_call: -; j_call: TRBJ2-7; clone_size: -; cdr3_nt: TGTGCCAGCAGTTTCAATTACGAGCAGTACTTC; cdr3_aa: CASSFNYEQYF
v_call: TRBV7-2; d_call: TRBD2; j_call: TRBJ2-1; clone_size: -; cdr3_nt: TGTGCCAGCAGCGCTAGCGGGGGGCTCGATGAGCAGTTCTTC; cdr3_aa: CASSASGGLDEQFF
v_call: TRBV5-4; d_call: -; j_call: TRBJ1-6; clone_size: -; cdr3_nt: TGTGCCAGCAGCTTGAAGCGAGATTCACCCCTCCACTTT; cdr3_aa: CASSLKRDSPLHF
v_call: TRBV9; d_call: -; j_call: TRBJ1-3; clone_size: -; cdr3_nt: TGTGCCAGCAGCGTACAAGACAGTCGAAACACCATATATTTT; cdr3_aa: CASSVQDSRNTIYF
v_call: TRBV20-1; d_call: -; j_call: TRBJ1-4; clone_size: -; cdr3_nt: TGCAGTGCTAGTGACCCGACAGCAACTAATGAAAAACTGTTTTTT; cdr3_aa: CSASDPTATNEKLFF